Below are 7 T cell receptor beta chains sequenced from a single sample in a study of PD-L1 blockade in urothelial cancer. The sample's time point: pretreatment peripheral blood. Data came from immunoSEQ multiplex PCR; TCRdb stores just in-frame clones and leaves some out. The sample lists under 80,000 clones, roughly 80% occurring once. This specimen was PBMCs, taken around atezolizumab (anti-PD-L1) treatment. The receptors derive from a man in his 70s with urothelial cancer.

V is TRBV7-2 and J is TRBJ2-7; D is perhaps TRBD2 (5 bases). The CDR3 spans 14 residues. The germline gives CDR1 SGHTA, CDR2 FQGNSA. The V end was cut by 5 bases, the J end by 5 bases, with 16 bases between. CDR3 loop: CASSPGSSSHEQYF. CDR3 in DNA: TGTGCCAGCAGCCCGGGTTCTAGCTCACACGAGCAGTACTTC. The variable domain in full, completed from reference TRBV7-2 and TRBJ2-7, reads GAGVSQSPSNKVTEKGKDVELRCDPISGHTALYWYRQSLGQGLEFLIYFQGNSAPDKSGLPSDRFSAERTGGSVSTLTIQRTQQEDSAVYLCASSPGSSSHEQYFGPGTRLTVT.

Concerning this clone itself: The sample contains more than one DNA sequence encoding this CDR3. The rearrangement uses TRBV19 and TRBJ2-7, with TRBD1 identical over 9 bases. Germline V gives CDR1 LNHDA, CDR2 SQIVND (reference sequence). The CDR3 consists of 15 residues. After removal of 3 bases from V and 2 bases from J, the junction contained 5 bases not matched to a gene. The CDR3, as DNA: TGTGCCAGTAGTATCCGGACAGGGGATCCCTACGAGCAGTACTTC. This encodes CASSIRTGDPYEQYF. Full variable domain (remainder filled in from reference TRBV19 and TRBJ2-7): DGGITQSPKYLFRKEGQNVTLSCEQNLNHDAMYWYRQDPGQGLRLIYYSQIVNDFQKGDIAEGYSVSREKKESFPLTVTSAQKNPTAFYLCASSIRTGDPYEQYFGPGTRLTVT.

CDR3 coding DNA: TGTGCCAGCAGTGAAGCTAGGGCTAGCGGGAAGAGGGAAGAGACCCAGTACTTC. It is translated as CASSEARASGKREETQYF. This chain connects TRBV2 to TRBJ2-5; TRBD2 matches at 9 bases. Per the germline V gene, CDR1 is SNHLY and CDR2 is FYNNEI. V lost 0 bases, J lost 3 bases, and 11 bases stayed unmatched. CDR3 length equals 18 residues.

CDR3 nucleotide sequence: TGTGCCAGCAGCGCGCAAACAGGGAACACTGAAGCTTTCTTT. Translation gives CASSAQTGNTEAFF. The chain recombines TRBV7-8 with TRBJ1-1; weak D call: TRBD1 (5 bases). V lost 5 bases and J 1 base, leaving 11 bases between the germline ends. This CDR3 comprises 14 residues. Germline lookup yields CDR1 SGHVS and CDR2 FQNEAQ.

The rearrangement links TRBV30 to TRBJ2-3, with 7 bases aligning to TRBD2. This CDR3 comprises 15 residues. V lost 2 bases, J lost 1 base, and 6 bases stayed unmatched. Per germline, CDR1 GTSNPN and CDR2 SVGIG (reference sequence). Here the CDR3 DNA reads TGTGCCTGGAGTTACGGGGCGGGGGGCACAGATACGCAGTATTTT. Amino acids: CAWSYGAGGTDTQYF.

V usage is TRBV7-2 and J usage is TRBJ1-4, with 7 nucleotides matching TRBD1. The length of the CDR3 is 13 residues. Germline assignment: CDR1 SGHTA and CDR2 FQGNSA. The trim removed 8 bases at V and 7 bases at J, leaving 7 bases unmatched. The CDR3 DNA is TGTGCCAGCGGGGACAGCATCTCTGAAAAACTGTTTTTT. Its protein is CASGDSISEKLFF.

V gene TRBV6-5 combines with J gene TRBJ1-2; D is possibly TRBD1 (5 bases). Germline-derived CDR1 and CDR2 are MNHEY and SVGAGI. The CDR3 contains 15 residues. V lost 0 bases to trimming and J lost 0 bases, with 8 bases between them. The CDR3 protein is CASSYSEGTNYGYTF. In DNA form, the CDR3 reads TGTGCCAGCAGTTACTCGGAGGGGACTAACTATGGCTACACCTTC.